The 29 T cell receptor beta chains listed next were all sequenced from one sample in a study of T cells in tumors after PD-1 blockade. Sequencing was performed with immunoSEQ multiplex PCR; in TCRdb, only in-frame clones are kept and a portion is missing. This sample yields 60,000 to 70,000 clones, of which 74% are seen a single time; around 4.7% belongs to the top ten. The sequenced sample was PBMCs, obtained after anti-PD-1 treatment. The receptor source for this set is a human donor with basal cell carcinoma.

Here the CDR3 DNA reads TGTGCCTGGAGTGTCTCTCCCCATGGCTACACCTTC. Translating gives CAWSVSPHGYTF. The rearrangement joins TRBV30 to TRBJ1-2; D gene ambiguous. Trimming cost V 0 bases and J 6 bases, with 8 bases left between them. Germline loops: CDR1 GTSNPN, CDR2 SVGIG (reference sequence). This CDR3 has 12 amino acids.

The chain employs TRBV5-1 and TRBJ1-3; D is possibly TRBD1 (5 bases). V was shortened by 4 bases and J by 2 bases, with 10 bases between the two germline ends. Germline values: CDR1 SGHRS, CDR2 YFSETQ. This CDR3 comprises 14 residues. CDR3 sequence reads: CASSTSGAGNTIYF. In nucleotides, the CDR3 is TGCGCCAGCAGCACCTCGGGGGCTGGAAACACCATATATTTT.

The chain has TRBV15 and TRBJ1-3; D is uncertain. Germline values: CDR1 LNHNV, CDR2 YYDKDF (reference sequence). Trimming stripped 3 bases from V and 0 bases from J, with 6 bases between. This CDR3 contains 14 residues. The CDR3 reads CATSRKSSGNTIYF. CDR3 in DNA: TGTGCCACCAGCAGGAAGAGCTCTGGAAACACCATATATTTT.

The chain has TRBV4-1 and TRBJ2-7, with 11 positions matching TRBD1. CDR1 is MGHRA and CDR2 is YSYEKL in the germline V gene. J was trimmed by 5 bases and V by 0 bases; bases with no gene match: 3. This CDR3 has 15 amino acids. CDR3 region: CASSQEDRGPNEQYF. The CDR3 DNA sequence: TGCGCCAGCAGCCAAGAGGACAGGGGGCCCAACGAGCAGTACTTC.

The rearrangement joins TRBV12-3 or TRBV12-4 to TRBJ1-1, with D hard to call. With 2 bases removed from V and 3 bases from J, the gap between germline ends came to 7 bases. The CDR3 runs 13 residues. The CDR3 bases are TGTGCCAGCAGTTTACTCGGGGACACTGAAGCTTTCTTT. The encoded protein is CASSLLGDTEAFF.

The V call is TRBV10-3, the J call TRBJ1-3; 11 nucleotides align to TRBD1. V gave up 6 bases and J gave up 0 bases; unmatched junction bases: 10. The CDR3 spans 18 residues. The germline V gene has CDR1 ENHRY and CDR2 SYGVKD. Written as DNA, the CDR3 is TGTGCCATCAGCCTTCAACGGACAGGGGGCTTCTCTGGAAACACCATATATTTT. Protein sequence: CAISLQRTGGFSGNTIYF.

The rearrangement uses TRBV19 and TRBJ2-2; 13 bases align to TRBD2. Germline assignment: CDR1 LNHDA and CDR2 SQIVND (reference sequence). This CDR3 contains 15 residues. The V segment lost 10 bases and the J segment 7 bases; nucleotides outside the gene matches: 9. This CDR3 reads CATQTSGGFDGELFF. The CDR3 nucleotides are TGTGCCACCCAGACTAGCGGGGGGTTTGACGGGGAGCTGTTTTTT. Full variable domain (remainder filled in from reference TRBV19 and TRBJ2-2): DGGITQSPKYLFRKEGQNVTLSCEQNLNHDAMYWYRQDPGQGLRLIYYSQIVNDFQKGDIAEGYSVSREKKESFPLTVTSAQKNPTAFYLCATQTSGGFDGELFFGEGSRLTVL.

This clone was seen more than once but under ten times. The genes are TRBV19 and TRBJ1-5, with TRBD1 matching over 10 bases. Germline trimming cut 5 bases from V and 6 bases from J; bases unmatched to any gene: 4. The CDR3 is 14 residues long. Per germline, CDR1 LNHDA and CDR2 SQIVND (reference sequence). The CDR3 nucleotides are TGTGCCAGTAGTTTCGGGACAGGGGTTCAGCCCCAGCATTTT. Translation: CASSFGTGVQPQHF.

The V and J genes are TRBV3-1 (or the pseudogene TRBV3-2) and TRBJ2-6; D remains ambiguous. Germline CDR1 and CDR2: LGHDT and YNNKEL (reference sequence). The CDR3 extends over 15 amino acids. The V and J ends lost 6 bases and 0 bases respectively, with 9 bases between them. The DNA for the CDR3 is TGTGCCAGCAGTTATACCTTCTCTGGGGCCAACGTCCTGACTTTC. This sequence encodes CASSYTFSGANVLTF.

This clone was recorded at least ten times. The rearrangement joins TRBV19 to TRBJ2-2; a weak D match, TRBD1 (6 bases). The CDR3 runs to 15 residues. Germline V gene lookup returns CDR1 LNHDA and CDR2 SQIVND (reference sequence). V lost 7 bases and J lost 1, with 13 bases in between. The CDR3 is CASTERTENTGELFF. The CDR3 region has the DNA TGTGCCAGTACCGAACGGACAGAGAACACCGGGGAGCTGTTTTTT. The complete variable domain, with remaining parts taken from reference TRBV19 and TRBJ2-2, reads DGGITQSPKYLFRKEGQNVTLSCEQNLNHDAMYWYRQDPGQGLRLIYYSQIVNDFQKGDIAEGYSVSREKKESFPLTVTSAQKNPTAFYLCASTERTENTGELFFGEGSRLTVL.

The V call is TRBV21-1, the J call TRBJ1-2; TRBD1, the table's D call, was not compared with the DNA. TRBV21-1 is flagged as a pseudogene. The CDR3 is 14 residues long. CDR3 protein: CASSKEQGPYGYTF. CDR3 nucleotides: TGTGCCAGCAGCAAAGAGCAGGGTCCCTATGGCTACACCTTC.

The CDR3 reads CASRLGPLGNYGYTF. CDR3 sequence (DNA): TGTGCCAGCAGACTAGGACCGCTGGGGAACTATGGCTACACCTTC. V gene TRBV6-1 combines with J gene TRBJ1-2; D is ambiguous. This CDR3 is 15 amino acids long. Between the trimmed V and J ends, which lost 6 bases and 2 bases, there was a span of 16 bases. Looked up from germline, CDR1 is MNHNS and CDR2 is SASEGT.

The CDR3: CASSLTAMNTEAFF. CDR3 DNA sequence: TGTGCCAGCAGCTTGACAGCCATGAACACTGAAGCTTTCTTT. The rearrangement joins TRBV5-4 to TRBJ1-1; no firm D call. CDR3 size: 14 residues. V was trimmed by 1 base and J by 0 bases, leaving 7 bases between them. CDR1 and CDR2 from the germline V gene are SGHNT and YYREEE (reference sequence).

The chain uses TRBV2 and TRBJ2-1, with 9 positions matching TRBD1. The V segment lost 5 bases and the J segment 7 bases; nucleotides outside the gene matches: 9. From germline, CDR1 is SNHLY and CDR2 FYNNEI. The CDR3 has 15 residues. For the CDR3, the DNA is TGTGCCAGCAGTCGGACAGGGGCCCTCATAAATGAGCAGTTCTTC. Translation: CASSRTGALINEQFF.

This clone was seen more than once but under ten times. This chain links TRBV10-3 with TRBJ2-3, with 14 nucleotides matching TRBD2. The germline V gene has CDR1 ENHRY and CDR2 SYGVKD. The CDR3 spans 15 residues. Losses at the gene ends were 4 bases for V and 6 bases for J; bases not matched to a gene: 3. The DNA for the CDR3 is TGTGCCATCAGTGGGACTAGCGGGGGGTGGGATACGCAGTATTTT. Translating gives CAISGTSGGWDTQYF.

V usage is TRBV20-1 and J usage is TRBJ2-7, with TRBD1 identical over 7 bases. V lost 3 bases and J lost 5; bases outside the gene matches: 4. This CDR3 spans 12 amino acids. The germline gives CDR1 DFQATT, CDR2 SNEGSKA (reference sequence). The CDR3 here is CSASYRGNEQYF. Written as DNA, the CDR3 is TGCAGTGCTAGTTACAGGGGCAACGAGCAGTACTTC.

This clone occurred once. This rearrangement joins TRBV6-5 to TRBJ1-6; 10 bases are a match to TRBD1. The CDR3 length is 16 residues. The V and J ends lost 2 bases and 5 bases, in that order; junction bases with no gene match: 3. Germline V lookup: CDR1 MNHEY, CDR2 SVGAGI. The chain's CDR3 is CASSYGTGANNSPLHF. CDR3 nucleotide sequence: TGTGCCAGCAGTTACGGGACAGGGGCCAATAATTCACCCCTCCACTTT.

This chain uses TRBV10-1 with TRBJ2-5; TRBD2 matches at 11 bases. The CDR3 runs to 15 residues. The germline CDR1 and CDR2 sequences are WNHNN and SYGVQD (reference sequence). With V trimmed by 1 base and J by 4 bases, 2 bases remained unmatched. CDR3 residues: CASSELAGGRETQYF. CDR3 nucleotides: TGCGCCAGCAGTGAGTTAGCGGGGGGGAGAGAGACCCAGTACTTC.

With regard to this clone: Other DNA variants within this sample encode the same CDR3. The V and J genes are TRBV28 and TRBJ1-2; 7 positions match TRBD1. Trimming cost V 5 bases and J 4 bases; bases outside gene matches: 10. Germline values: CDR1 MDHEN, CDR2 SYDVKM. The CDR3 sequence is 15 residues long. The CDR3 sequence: CASSPTGTASYGYTF. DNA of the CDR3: TGTGCCAGCAGTCCAACCGGGACAGCGAGCTATGGCTACACCTTC.

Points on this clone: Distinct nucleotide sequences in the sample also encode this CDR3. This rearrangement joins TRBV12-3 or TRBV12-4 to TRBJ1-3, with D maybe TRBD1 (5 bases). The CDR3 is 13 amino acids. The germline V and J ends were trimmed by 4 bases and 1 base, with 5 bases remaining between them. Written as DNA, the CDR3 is TGTGCCAGCAGTTCAGGGTCTGGAAACACCATATATTTT. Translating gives CASSSGSGNTIYF.

This chain's CDR3 is CASSPPLSYEQYF. The CDR3 DNA sequence: TGTGCCAGCTCACCACCCCTTAGCTACGAGCAGTACTTC. The rearrangement links TRBV18 to TRBJ2-7; D not certain. Per the germline V gene, CDR1 is KGHSH and CDR2 is LQKENI. Deletions cut 0 bases from V and 3 bases from J, with 6 bases between. The CDR3 sequence is 13 residues long.

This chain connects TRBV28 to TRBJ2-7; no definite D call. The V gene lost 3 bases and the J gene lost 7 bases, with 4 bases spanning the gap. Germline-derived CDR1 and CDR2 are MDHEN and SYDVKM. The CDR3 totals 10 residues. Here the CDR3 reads CASSLREQYF. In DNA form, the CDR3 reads TGTGCCAGCAGTTTGAGGGAGCAGTACTTC.

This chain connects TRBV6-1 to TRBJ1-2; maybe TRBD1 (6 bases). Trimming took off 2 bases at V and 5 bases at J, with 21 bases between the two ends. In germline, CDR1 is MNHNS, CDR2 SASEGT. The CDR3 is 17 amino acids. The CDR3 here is CASSETVQGALPYGYTF. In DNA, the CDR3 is TGTGCCAGCAGTGAAACGGTACAGGGAGCACTACCTTATGGCTACACCTTC.

The chain's CDR3 is CASSRQAGNTIYF. The DNA of the CDR3 is TGTGCCAGCAGTCGACAGGCCGGAAACACCATATATTTT. The gene calls are TRBV6-5 and TRBJ1-3; the D gene is possibly TRBD1 (6 bases). There are 13 residues in the CDR3. The V end was cut by 5 bases, the J end by 4 bases, with 9 bases between. The germline gives CDR1 MNHEY, CDR2 SVGAGI.

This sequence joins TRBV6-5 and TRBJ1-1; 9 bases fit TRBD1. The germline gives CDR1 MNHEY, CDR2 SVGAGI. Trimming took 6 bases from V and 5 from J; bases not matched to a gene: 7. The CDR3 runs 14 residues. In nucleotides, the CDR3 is TGTGCCAGCAGAACCGGGACAGGGTATACTGAAGCTTTCTTT. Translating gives CASRTGTGYTEAFF.

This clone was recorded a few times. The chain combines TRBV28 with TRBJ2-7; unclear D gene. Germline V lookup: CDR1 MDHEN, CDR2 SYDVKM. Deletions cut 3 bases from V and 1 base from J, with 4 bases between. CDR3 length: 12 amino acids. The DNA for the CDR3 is TGTGCCAGCAGTTTGGCTTCCTACGAGCAGTACTTC. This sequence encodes CASSLASYEQYF.

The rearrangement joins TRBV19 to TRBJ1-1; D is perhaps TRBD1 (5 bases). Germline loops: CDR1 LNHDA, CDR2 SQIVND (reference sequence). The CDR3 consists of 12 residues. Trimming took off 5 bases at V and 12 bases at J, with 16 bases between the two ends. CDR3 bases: TGTGCCAGTAGTTCTTCCGGGGCGAGGACTTTCTTT. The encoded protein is CASSSSGARTFF.

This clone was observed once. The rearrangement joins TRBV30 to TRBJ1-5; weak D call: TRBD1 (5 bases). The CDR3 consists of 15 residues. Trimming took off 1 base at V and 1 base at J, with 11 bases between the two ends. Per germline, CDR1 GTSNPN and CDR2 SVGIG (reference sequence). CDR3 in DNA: TGTGCCTGGAGTGGGGAGGGGTACAGCAATCAGCCCCAGCATTTT. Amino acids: CAWSGEGYSNQPQHF.

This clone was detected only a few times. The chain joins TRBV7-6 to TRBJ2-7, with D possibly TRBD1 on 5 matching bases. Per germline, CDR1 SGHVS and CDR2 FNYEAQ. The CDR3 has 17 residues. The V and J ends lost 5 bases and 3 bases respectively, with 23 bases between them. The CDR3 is CASSPGPQGPVNYEQYF. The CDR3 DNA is TGTGCCAGCAGCCCCGGACCTCAGGGCCCCGTGAACTACGAGCAGTACTTC. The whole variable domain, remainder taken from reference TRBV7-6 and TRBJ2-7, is GAGVSQSPRYKVTKRGQDVALRCDPISGHVSLYWYRQALGQGPEFLTYFNYEAQQDKSGLPNDRFSAERPEGSISTLTIQRTEQRDSAMYRCASSPGPQGPVNYEQYFGPGTRLTVT.